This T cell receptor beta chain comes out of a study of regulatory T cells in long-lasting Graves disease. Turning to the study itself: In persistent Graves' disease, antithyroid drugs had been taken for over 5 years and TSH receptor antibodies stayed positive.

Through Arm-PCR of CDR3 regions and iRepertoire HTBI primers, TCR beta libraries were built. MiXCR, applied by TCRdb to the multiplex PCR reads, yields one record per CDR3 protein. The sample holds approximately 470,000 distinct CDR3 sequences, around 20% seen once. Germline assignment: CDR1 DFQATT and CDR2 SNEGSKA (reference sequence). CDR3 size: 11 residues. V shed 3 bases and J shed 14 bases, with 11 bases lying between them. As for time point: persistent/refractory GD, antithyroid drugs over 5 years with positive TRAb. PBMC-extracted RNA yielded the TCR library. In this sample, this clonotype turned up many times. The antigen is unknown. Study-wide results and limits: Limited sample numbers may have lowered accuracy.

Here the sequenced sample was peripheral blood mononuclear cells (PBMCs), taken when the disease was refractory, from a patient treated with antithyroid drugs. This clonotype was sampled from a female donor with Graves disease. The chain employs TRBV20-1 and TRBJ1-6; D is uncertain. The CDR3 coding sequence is TGCAGTGCTAGGAGCGGGGAAACCCTCCACTTT. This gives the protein CSARSGETLHF.